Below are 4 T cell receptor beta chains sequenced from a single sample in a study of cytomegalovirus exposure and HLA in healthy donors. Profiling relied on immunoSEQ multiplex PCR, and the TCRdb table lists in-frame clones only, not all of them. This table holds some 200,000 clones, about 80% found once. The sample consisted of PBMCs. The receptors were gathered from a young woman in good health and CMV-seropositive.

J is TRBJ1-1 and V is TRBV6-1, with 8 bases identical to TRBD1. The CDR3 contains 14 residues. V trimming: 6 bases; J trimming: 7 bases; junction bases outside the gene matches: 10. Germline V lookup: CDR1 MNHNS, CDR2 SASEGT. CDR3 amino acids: CASSAQGAGGEAFF. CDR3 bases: TGTGCCAGCAGCGCGCAGGGGGCGGGCGGTGAAGCTTTCTTT.

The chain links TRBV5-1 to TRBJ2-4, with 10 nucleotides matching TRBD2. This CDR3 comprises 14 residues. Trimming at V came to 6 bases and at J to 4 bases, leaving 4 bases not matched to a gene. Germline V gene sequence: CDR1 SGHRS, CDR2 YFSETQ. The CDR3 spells CASKGTSEKNIQYF. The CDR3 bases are TGCGCCAGCAAAGGGACTAGCGAGAAAAACATTCAGTACTTC.

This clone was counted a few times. The CDR3 DNA reads as TGTGCCAGCAGCCCGGGACAGCTCAACTATGGCTACACCTTC. As protein: CASSPGQLNYGYTF. The chain links TRBV7-3 to TRBJ1-2; 7 bases align to TRBD1. The CDR3 has 14 amino acids. Germline values: CDR1 SGHTA, CDR2 FQGTGA. Trimming cost V 5 bases and J 2 bases; bases outside gene matches: 5.

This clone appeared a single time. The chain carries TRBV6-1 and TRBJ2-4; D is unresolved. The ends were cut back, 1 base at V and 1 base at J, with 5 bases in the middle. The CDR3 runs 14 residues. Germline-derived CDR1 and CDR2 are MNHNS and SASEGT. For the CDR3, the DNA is TGTGCCAGCAGTGAAGGGGCGGCCAAAAACATTCAGTACTTC. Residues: CASSEGAAKNIQYF.